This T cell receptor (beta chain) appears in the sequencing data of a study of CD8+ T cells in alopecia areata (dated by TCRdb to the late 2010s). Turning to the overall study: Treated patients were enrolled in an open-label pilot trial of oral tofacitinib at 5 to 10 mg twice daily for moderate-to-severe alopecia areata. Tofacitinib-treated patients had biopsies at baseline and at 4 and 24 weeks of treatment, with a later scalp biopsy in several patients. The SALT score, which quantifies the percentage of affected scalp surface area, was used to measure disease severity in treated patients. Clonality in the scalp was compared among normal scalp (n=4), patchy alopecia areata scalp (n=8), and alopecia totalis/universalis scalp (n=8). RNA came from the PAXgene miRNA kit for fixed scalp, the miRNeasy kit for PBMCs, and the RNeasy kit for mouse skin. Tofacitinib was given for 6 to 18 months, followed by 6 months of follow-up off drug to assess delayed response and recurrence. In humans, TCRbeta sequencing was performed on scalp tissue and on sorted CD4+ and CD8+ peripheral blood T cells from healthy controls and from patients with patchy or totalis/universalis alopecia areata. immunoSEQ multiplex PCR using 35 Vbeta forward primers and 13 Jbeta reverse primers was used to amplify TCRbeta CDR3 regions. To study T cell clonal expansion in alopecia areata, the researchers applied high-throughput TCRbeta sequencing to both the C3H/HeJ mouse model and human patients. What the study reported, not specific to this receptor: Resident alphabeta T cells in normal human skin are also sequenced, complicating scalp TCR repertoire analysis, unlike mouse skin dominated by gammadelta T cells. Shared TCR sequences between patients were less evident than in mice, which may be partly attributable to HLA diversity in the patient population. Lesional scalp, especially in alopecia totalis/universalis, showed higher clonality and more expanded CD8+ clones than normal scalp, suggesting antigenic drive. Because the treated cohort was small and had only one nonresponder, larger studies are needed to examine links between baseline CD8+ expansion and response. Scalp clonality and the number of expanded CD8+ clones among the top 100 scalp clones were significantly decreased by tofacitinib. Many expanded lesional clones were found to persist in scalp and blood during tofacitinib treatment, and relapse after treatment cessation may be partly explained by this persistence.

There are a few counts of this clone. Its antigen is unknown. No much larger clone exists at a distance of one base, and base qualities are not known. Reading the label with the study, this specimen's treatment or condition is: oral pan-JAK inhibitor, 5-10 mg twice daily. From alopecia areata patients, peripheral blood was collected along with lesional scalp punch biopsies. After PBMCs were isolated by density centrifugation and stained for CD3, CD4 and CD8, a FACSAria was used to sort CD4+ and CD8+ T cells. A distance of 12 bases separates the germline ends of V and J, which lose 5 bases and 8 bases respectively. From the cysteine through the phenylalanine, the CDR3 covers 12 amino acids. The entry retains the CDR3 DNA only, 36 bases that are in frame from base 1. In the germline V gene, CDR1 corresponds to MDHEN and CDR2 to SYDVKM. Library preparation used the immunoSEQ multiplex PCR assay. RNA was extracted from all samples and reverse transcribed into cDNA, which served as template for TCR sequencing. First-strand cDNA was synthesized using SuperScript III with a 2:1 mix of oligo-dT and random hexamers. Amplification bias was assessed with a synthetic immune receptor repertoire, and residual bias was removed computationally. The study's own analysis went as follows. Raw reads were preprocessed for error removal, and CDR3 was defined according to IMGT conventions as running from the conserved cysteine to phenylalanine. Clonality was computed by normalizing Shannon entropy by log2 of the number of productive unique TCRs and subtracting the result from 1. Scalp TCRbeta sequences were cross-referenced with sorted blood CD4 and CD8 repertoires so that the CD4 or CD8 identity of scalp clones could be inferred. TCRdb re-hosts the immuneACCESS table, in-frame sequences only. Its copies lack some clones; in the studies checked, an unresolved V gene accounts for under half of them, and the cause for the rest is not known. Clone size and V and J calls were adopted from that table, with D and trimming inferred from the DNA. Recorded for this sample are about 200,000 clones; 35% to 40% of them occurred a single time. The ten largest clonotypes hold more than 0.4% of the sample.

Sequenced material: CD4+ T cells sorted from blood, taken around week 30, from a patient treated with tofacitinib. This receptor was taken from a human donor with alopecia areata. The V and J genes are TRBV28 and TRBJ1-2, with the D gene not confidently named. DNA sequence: TGTGCCAGCAGTGCCCCCCCTGGGGGCTACACCTTC. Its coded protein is CASSAPPGGYTF.